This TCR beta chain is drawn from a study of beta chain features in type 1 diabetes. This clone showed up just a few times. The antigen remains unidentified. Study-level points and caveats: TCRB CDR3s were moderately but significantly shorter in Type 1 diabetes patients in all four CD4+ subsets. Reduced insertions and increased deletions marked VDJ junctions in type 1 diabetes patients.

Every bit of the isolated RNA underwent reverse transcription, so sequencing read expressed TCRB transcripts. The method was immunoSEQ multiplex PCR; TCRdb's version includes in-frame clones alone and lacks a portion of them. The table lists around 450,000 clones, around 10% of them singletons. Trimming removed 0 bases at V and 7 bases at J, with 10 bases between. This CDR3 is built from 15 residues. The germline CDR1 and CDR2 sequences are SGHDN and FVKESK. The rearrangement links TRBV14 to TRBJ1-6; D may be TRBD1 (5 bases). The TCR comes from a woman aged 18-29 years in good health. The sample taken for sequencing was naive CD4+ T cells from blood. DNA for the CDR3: TGTGCCAGCAGCCAAGAGGGACGGCAGAATTCACCCCTCCACTTT. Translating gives CASSQEGRQNSPLHF.